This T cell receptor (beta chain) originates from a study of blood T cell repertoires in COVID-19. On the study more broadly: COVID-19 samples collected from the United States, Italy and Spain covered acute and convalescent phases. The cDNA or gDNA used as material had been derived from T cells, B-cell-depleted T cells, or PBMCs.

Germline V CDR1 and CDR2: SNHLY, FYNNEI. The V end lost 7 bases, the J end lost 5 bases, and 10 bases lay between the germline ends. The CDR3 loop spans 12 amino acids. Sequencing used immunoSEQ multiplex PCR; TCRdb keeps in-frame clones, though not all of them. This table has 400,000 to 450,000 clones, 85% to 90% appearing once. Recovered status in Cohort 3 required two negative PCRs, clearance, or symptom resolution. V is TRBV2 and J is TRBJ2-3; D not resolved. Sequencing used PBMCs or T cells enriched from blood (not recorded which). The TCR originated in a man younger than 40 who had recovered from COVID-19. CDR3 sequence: CASTDLGDTQYF. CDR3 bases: TGTGCCAGCACAGACCTAGGAGATACGCAGTATTTT.